Listed below are T cell receptor beta chains from one sample, sequenced in a study of chemoradiotherapy in HPV16-positive cancers. This table comes from immunoSEQ multiplex PCR, and its TCRdb copy is limited to in-frame clones, with some not included. This table has about 35,000 clones, about 90% appearing once. The sample here was blood, taken from a patient who underwent chemoradiotherapy. Receptors originate from a human donor with HPV-associated anogenital cancer. CDR3s include the opening cysteine and the closing phenylalanine or tryptophan. A D gene is named only where the DNA matches it firmly. Where a row states a size, it is once, few, many or the class of an expanded clone; other rows omit it.

j_call v_call clone_size d_call cdr3_length cdr3_nt cdr3_aa
TRBJ1-1 TRBV5-1 few TRBD1 16 TGCGCCAGCAGCCCCCGGGACAGGGGGCCGGGCACTGAAGCTTTCTTT CASSPRDRGPGTEAFF
TRBJ2-2 TRBV4-1 NA TRBD1 17 TGCGCCAGCAGCCAAGATCCCCGACAGGGGGGACACGGGGAGCTGTTTTTT CASSQDPRQGGHGELFF
TRBJ2-1 TRBV6-5 once TRBD2 12 TGTGCCAGCGCGGGGGGGGCGGGTGAGCAGTTCTTC CASAGGAGEQFF
TRBJ1-5 TRBV7-9 few NA 12 TGTGCCAGCAGCTCATCAGAACAGCCCCAGCATTTT CASSSSEQPQHF
TRBJ1-2 TRBV2 NA NA 14 TGTGCCAGTTTACAGAGGATCAGGAACTATGGCTACACCTTC CASLQRIRNYGYTF
TRBJ2-3 TRBV5-5 NA NA 17 TGTGCCAGCAGCTTCCGGGGCTGGGACCTTAGCACAGATACGCAGTATTTT CASSFRGWDLSTDTQYF
TRBJ2-3 TRBV19 NA NA 16 TGTGCCAGTAGTATAGGAAGCGAGGAAAGCACAGATACGCAGTATTTT CASSIGSEESTDTQYF
TRBJ1-2 TRBV10-1 NA NA 13 TGCGCCAGCGCAGCGGACGGCGCCTCGGGCTACACCTTC CASAADGASGYTF
TRBJ2-5 TRBV7-9 NA TRBD2 16 TGTGCCAGCAGCCCGTCCTTAGCGGGGAGCCAAGAGACCCAGTACTTC CASSPSLAGSQETQYF
TRBJ2-6 TRBV7-6 NA NA 15 TGTGCCAGCAGCTCGAGAGGCTCTGGGGCCAACGTCCTGACTTTC CASSSRGSGANVLTF
TRBJ2-4 TRBV19 once NA 16 TGTGCCAGTAGTATATATGAGGGGGGGGCCAAAAACATTCAGTACTTC CASSIYEGGAKNIQYF
TRBJ2-5 TRBV9 NA TRBD2 18 TGTGCCAGCAGCACCCCGGCGATAGCGGGGGACCCTCAAGAGACCCAGTACTTC CASSTPAIAGDPQETQYF
TRBJ1-4 TRBV6-1 few NA 15 TGTGCCAGCAGTGAACTGGCAGGGGCTAATGAAAAACTGTTTTTT CASSELAGANEKLFF
TRBJ1-5 TRBV5-1 once NA 14 TGCGCCAGCAGCTTGGTTCCAGGGGATCAGCCCCAGCATTTT CASSLVPGDQPQHF
TRBJ1-4 TRBV6-5 NA NA 15 TGTGCCAGCAGAGACGGGAGTCGAAGGGGTGAAAAACTGTTTTTT CASRDGSRRGEKLFF
TRBJ2-2 TRBV5-4 NA TRBD2 15 TGTGCCAGCAGCCTAGCGGGGGGGCAGAGCGGGGAGCTGTTTTTT CASSLAGGQSGELFF